The clone carrying this TCR beta chain was observed a single time. Other DNA sequences in the sample encode the same CDR3. The sample originates from a study of blood T cell repertoires in COVID-19. The protocol was immunoSEQ multiplex PCR, while the TCRdb copy is restricted to in-frame clones and leaves out a portion. Of 300,000 to 400,000 clones listed, 80% to 90% are singletons. Trimming shortened V by 2 bases and J by 4 bases, and 14 bases separated the two germline ends. The CDR3 covers 16 residues. From germline, CDR1 is KGHSH and CDR2 LQKENI. The V and J genes are TRBV18 and TRBJ1-4, with D possibly being TRBD1 (6 bases). This sequence originates from a man aged 45-60 years with active or convalescent COVID-19. The sample taken for sequencing was peripheral blood. The CDR3 DNA follows: TGTGCCAGCTCACCAACCGAGGACAGACGTAATGAAAAACTGTTTTTT. Protein product: CASSPTEDRRNEKLFF.